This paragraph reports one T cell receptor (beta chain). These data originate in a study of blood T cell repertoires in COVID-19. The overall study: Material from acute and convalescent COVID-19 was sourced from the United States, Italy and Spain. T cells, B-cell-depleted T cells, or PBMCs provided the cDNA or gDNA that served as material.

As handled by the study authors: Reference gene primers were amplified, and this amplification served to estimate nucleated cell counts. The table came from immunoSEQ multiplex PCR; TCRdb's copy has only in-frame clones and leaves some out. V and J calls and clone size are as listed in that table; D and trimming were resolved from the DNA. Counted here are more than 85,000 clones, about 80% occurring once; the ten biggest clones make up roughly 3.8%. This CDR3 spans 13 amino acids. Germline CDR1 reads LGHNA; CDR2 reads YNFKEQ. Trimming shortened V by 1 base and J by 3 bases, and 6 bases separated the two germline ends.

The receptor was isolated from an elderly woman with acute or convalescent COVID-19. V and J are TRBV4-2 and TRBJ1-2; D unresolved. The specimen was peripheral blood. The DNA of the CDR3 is TGTGCCAGCAGCCAAGTTTCGGACTATGGCTACACCTTC. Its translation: CASSQVSDYGYTF.